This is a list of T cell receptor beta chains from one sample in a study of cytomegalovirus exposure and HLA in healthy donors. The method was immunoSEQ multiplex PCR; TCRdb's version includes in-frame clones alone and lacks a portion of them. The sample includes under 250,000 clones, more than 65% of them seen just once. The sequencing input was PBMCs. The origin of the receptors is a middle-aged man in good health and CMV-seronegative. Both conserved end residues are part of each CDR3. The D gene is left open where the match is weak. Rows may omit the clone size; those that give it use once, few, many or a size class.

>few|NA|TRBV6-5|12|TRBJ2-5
CASSYLSGTQYF
TGTGCCAGCAGTTACTTGTCAGGGACCCAGTACTTC
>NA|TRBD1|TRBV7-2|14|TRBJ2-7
CASSPNRGSYEQYF
TGTGCCAGCAGCCCGAACAGGGGGTCCTACGAGCAGTACTTC
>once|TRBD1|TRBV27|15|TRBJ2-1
CASSSRQGASNEQFF
TGTGCCAGCAGTTCACGACAGGGGGCCAGCAATGAGCAGTTCTTC
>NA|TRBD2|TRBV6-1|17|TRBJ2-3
CASSDGTSGRSTDTQYF
TGTGCCAGCAGTGACGGGACTAGCGGGAGGAGCACAGATACGCAGTATTTT
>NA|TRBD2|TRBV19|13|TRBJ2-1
CASNKGGPNEQFF
TGTGCCAGTAATAAGGGAGGGCCTAATGAGCAGTTCTTC
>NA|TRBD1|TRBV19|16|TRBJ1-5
CASSAPSTGGDQPQHF
TGTGCCAGTAGTGCACCGTCGACAGGGGGCGATCAGCCCCAGCATTTT
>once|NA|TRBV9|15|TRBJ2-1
CASSVSGSSYNEQFF
TGTGCCAGCAGCGTTAGCGGTAGCTCCTACAATGAGCAGTTCTTC
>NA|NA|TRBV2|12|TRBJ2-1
CASSELEVEQFF
TGTGCCAGCAGTGAGCTCGAGGTCGAGCAGTTCTTC
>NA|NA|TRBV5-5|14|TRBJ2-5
CASSPVASQETQYF
TGTGCCAGCTCCCCGGTAGCGTCCCAAGAGACCCAGTACTTC
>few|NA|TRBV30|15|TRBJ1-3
CAWSTGSFSGNTIYF
TGTGCCTGGAGTACAGGGAGCTTCTCTGGAAACACCATATATTTT
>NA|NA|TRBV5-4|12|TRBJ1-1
CASSLQETEAFF
TGTGCCAGCAGCTTACAGGAAACTGAAGCTTTCTTT
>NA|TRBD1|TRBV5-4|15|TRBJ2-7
CASSRDRGGSYEQYF
TGTGCCAGCAGCAGAGACAGGGGAGGCTCCTACGAGCAGTACTTC
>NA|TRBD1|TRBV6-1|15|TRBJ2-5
CASTLQGLEGETQYF
TGTGCCAGCACATTACAGGGGCTCGAGGGTGAGACCCAGTACTTC
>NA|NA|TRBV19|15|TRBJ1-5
CASSVSGERNQPQHF
TGTGCCAGTAGTGTCTCAGGGGAACGGAATCAGCCCCAGCATTTT
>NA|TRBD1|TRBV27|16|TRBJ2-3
CASSPLDRTRADTQYF
TGTGCCAGCAGTCCGTTGGACAGGACCAGGGCAGATACGCAGTATTTT
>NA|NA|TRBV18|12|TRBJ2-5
CASSPRAETQYF
TGTGCCAGCTCACCACGTGCGGAGACCCAGTACTTC
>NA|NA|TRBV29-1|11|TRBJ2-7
CSVVVSYEQYF
TGCAGCGTTGTAGTCTCCTACGAGCAGTACTTC
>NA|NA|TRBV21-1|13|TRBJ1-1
CASSSAPGDEAFF
TGTGCCAGCAGCTCGGCCCCAGGGGATGAAGCTTTCTTT
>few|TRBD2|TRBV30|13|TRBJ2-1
CATGLAGAGEQFF
TGTGCGACCGGGCTAGCGGGAGCCGGTGAGCAGTTCTTC
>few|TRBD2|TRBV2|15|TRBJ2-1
CASSLTSGRANEQFF
TGTGCCAGCAGCCTCACTAGCGGGAGGGCGAATGAGCAGTTCTTC
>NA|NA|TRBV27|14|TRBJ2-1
CASRLRALYNEQFF
TGTGCCAGCAGGCTCAGGGCCCTCTACAATGAGCAGTTCTTC
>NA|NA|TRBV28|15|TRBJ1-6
CASSLKRRYNSPLHF
TGTGCCAGCAGTTTGAAGCGGCGCTATAATTCACCCCTCCACTTT
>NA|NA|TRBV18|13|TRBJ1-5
CASSPGRGQPQHF
TGTGCCAGCTCACCGGGCAGGGGTCAGCCCCAGCATTTT
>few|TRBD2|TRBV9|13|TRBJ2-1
CASSVAGVGEQFF
TGTGCCAGCAGCGTCGCGGGAGTAGGCGAGCAGTTCTTC
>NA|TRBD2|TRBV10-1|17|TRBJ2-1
CASSEAASGRAGNEQFF
TGCGCCAGCAGTGAGGCCGCTAGCGGGAGGGCGGGGAATGAGCAGTTCTTC
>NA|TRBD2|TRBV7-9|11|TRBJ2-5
CATGGSETQYF
TGTGCCACCGGGGGGTCAGAGACCCAGTACTTC
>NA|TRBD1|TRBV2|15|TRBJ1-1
CASSVFVTGSIEAFF
TGTGCCAGCAGTGTCTTCGTGACAGGGTCTATTGAAGCTTTCTTT
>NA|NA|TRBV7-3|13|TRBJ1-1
CASSDQGYTEAFF
TGTGCCAGCAGCGACCAGGGTTACACTGAAGCTTTCTTT
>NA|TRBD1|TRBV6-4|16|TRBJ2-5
CASSDPPQGEFETQYF
TGTGCCAGCAGTGACCCGCCTCAGGGGGAATTCGAGACCCAGTACTTC
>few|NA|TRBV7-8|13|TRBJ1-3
CASGEGSGNTIYF
TGTGCCAGCGGGGAGGGCTCTGGAAACACCATATATTTT
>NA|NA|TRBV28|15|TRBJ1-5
CASSRIGEGNQPQHF
TGTGCCAGCAGTAGAATAGGGGAAGGCAATCAGCCCCAGCATTTT
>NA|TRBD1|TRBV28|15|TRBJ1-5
CASSSSSTGEKPQHF
TGTGCCAGCAGTTCTTCCTCGACAGGGGAAAAGCCCCAGCATTTT
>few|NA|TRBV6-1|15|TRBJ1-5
CASSMEDYSNQPQHF
TGTGCCAGCAGCATGGAGGATTATAGCAATCAGCCCCAGCATTTT
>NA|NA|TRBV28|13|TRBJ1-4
CASRRGPNEKLFF
TGTGCCAGCAGAAGGGGCCCTAATGAAAAACTGTTTTTT